A selection of T cell receptor beta chains follows, all from one sample in a study of blood T cell repertoires in COVID-19. Sequencing was performed with immunoSEQ multiplex PCR; in TCRdb, only in-frame clones are kept and a portion is missing. The sample holds 200,000 or so clones, more than 70% seen once. Material for sequencing was peripheral blood. The receptors were gathered from a person aged 65 to 85 with COVID-19, enrolled during active disease. Both conserved end residues are trimmed from each CDR3.

v_gene: TRBV6-1
j_gene: TRBJ1-5
CDR3aa: ASSEGMGTGPQPQH

v_gene: TRBV9
j_gene: TRBJ2-1
CDR3aa: ASSSGGLTYNEQF

v_gene: TRBV3-1/TRBV3-2
j_gene: TRBJ2-1
CDR3aa: ASSQSSAGVGVAQF

v_gene: TRBV11-2
j_gene: TRBJ1-2
CDR3aa: ASSGTGQGLLQT

v_gene: TRBV29-1
j_gene: TRBJ1-1
CDR3aa: SVEGGTEAF

v_gene: TRBV23-1
j_gene: TRBJ2-5
CDR3aa: ASSHTLAGERETQY

v_gene: TRBV27
j_gene: TRBJ1-6
CDR3aa: ASSFRERTYNSPLH

v_gene: TRBV28
j_gene: TRBJ2-7
CDR3aa: ASSTAYRGTYEQY

v_gene: TRBV7-2
j_gene: TRBJ1-1
CDR3aa: ASSLFVVGVNTEAF

v_gene: TRBV14
j_gene: TRBJ2-1
CDR3aa: ASSQGTSRYYNEQF

v_gene: TRBV6-2/TRBV6-3
j_gene: TRBJ1-1
CDR3aa: ASSYWAGEAF

v_gene: TRBV5-8
j_gene: TRBJ1-2
CDR3aa: ASSLDIGQGNYGYT

v_gene: TRBV5-8
j_gene: TRBJ1-2
CDR3aa: ASSLITAYGYT

v_gene: TRBV7-8
j_gene: TRBJ2-7
CDR3aa: ASSPTGSPAYEQY

v_gene: TRBV19
j_gene: TRBJ1-5
CDR3aa: ASSIDRSSNQPQH

v_gene: TRBV27
j_gene: TRBJ2-5
CDR3aa: ASSPLGAALQETQY

v_gene: TRBV27
j_gene: TRBJ1-6
CDR3aa: ASVGQVNSPLH

v_gene: TRBV7-2
j_gene: TRBJ2-7
CDR3aa: ASSLVGGTEQY

v_gene: TRBV5-6
j_gene: TRBJ2-1
CDR3aa: ASRKDSVEQF

v_gene: TRBV5-1
j_gene: TRBJ2-7
CDR3aa: ARGSGSYYEQY

v_gene: TRBV19
j_gene: TRBJ2-1
CDR3aa: ASSISTLGSNEQF

v_gene: TRBV2
j_gene: TRBJ2-7
CDR3aa: ASIPPPGSSYEQY

v_gene: TRBV7-3
j_gene: TRBJ2-1
CDR3aa: ASSPHRDRGGEQF

v_gene: TRBV24-1
j_gene: TRBJ1-5
CDR3aa: ATSEGGRSQPQH

v_gene: TRBV3-1/TRBV3-2
j_gene: TRBJ2-5
CDR3aa: ASSSSGGWETQY

v_gene: TRBV28
j_gene: TRBJ1-1
CDR3aa: ASSPPGLEAF

v_gene: TRBV7-2
j_gene: TRBJ1-6
CDR3aa: ASSTWDRDSPLH

v_gene: TRBV9
j_gene: TRBJ1-6
CDR3aa: ASSVDAGAYNSPLH

v_gene: TRBV6-5
j_gene: TRBJ1-4
CDR3aa: ASSPIPNEKLF

v_gene: TRBV19
j_gene: TRBJ1-2
CDR3aa: ASTLTGDYGYT

v_gene: TRBV24-1
j_gene: TRBJ2-7
CDR3aa: ATSVNGYEQY

v_gene: TRBV29-1
j_gene: TRBJ2-7
CDR3aa: SANVWDSESYEQY

v_gene: TRBV5-4
j_gene: TRBJ1-5
CDR3aa: ASSLGGQLNQPQH

v_gene: TRBV3-1/TRBV3-2
j_gene: TRBJ2-2
CDR3aa: ASSHSQGAGELF

v_gene: TRBV3-1/TRBV3-2
j_gene: TRBJ1-5
CDR3aa: ASSQDLGRGFSQPQH

v_gene: TRBV9
j_gene: TRBJ1-5
CDR3aa: ASSATGSNQPQH

v_gene: TRBV4-1
j_gene: TRBJ1-5
CDR3aa: ASSPGQGNQPQH

v_gene: TRBV5-6
j_gene: TRBJ1-2
CDR3aa: ASSLGTGGGYT

v_gene: TRBV7-2
j_gene: TRBJ1-5
CDR3aa: ASSLGTGLSNQPQH

v_gene: TRBV7-2
j_gene: TRBJ1-4
CDR3aa: ASSLGRGQNEKLF

v_gene: TRBV28
j_gene: TRBJ1-4
CDR3aa: ASSVGRGLTEKLF

v_gene: TRBV15
j_gene: TRBJ1-2
CDR3aa: ATSSRRVDGYT

v_gene: TRBV5-1
j_gene: TRBJ2-7
CDR3aa: ASSHGQGSYEQY

v_gene: TRBV4-3
j_gene: TRBJ2-5
CDR3aa: ASSQDMGQGSETQY

v_gene: TRBV29-1
j_gene: TRBJ2-1
CDR3aa: SVKGTSGDSGYNEQF

v_gene: TRBV19
j_gene: TRBJ2-7
CDR3aa: ASKYKGLAHEQY

v_gene: TRBV18
j_gene: TRBJ2-3
CDR3aa: ASSEQPTDTQY

v_gene: TRBV7-2
j_gene: TRBJ1-3
CDR3aa: ASSLGQGNTIY

v_gene: TRBV19
j_gene: TRBJ1-6
CDR3aa: ASKRQTNSPLH

v_gene: TRBV5-4
j_gene: TRBJ2-5
CDR3aa: ASSLMGTSGRGETQY

v_gene: TRBV5-8
j_gene: TRBJ2-7
CDR3aa: ASSVTPYEQY

v_gene: TRBV18
j_gene: TRBJ1-5
CDR3aa: ASSRTGDSNQPQH